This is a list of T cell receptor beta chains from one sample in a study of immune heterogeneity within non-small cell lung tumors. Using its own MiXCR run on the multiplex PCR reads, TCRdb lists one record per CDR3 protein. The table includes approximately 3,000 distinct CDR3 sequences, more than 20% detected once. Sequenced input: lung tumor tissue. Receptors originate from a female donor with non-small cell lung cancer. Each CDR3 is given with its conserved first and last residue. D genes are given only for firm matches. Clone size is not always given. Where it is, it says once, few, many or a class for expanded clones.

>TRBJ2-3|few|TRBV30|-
TGTGCCTGGAGGGATGTGATGGGGGATACGGATACGCAGTATTTT
CAWRDVMGDTDTQYF
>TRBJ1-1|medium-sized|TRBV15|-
TGTGCCACCAGCAGAGTGGTAGGTATCGGGACTGAAGCTTTCTTT
CATSRVVGIGTEAFF
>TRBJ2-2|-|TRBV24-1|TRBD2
TGTGCCACCAAGGGACTAGCCAACGTGGAGCTGTTTTTT
CATKGLANVELFF
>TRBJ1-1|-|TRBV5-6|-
TGTGCCAGCAGCTTTAATCCCCCACAACGAGGGTCCACTGAAGCTTTCTTT
CASSFNPPQRGSTEAFF
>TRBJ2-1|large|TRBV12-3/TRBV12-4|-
TGTGCCAGCAGTTTAGAGAGGTACAATGAGCAGTTCTTC
CASSLERYNEQFF
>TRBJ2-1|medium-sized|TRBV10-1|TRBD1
TGCGCCAGCAGCATTGCCGGGACAGGGGGCTACAATGAGCAGTTCTTC
CASSIAGTGGYNEQFF
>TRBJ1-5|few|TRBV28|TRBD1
TGTGCCAGCAGTTCGGCTGACAGGGGGCTAAATCAGCCCCAGCATTTT
CASSSADRGLNQPQHF
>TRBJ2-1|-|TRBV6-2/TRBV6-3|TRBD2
TGTGCCAGCAGTCAATTTAGCGGGGGAACGTACAATGAGCAGTTCTTC
CASSQFSGGTYNEQFF
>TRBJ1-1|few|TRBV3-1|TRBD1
TGTGCCAGTTTCTCCCTTTTGACAGGGTCGACTTTCTTT
CASFSLLTGSTFF
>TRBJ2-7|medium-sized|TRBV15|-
TGTGCCACCAGCAGAGAAGGTCTAGCTGCTGACGAGCAGTACTTC
CATSREGLAADEQYF
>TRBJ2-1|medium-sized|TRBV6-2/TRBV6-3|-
TGTGCCAGCCTCGAGAATCCCGGCGGTGAGCAGTTCTTC
CASLENPGGEQFF
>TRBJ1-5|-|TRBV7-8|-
TGTGCCAGCAGCCCTCGTAAGGGGGATCAGCCCCAGCATTTT
CASSPRKGDQPQHF
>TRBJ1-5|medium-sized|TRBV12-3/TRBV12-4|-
TGTGCCAGCAGTTTAGACAGGGCGGATCAGCCCCAGCATTTT
CASSLDRADQPQHF
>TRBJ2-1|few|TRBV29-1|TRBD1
TGCAGCGTAGGGGCGGACAGGGGTGGGTATGAGCAGTTCTTC
CSVGADRGGYEQFF
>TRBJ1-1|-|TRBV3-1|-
TGTGCCAGCAGCCAATCCACGGAAGCTTTCTTT
CASSQSTEAFF
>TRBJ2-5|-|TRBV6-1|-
TGTGCCAGCAGTGAAGTAGGTTGGCGAGAGACCCAGTACTTC
CASSEVGWRETQYF
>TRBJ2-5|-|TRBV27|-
TGTGCCAGCAGTCCGTTCAAGGGAGCGGCAGAGACCCAGTACTTC
CASSPFKGAAETQYF